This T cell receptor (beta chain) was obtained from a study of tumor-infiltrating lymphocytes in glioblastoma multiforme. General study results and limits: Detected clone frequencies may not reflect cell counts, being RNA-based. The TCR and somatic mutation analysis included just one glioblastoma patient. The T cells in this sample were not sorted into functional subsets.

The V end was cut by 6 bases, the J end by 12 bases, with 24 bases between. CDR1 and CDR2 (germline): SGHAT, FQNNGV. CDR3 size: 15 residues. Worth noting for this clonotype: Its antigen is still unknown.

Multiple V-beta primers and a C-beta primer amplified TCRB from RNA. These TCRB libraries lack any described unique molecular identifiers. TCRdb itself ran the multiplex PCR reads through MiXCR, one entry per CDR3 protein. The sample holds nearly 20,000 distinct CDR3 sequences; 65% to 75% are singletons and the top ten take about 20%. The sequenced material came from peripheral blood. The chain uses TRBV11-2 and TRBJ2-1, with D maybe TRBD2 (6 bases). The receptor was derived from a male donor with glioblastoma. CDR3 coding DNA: TGTGCCAGCAGACTGCTAGCGCGAGGAAGGGATGGGCAGTTCTTC. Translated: CASRLLARGRDGQFF.